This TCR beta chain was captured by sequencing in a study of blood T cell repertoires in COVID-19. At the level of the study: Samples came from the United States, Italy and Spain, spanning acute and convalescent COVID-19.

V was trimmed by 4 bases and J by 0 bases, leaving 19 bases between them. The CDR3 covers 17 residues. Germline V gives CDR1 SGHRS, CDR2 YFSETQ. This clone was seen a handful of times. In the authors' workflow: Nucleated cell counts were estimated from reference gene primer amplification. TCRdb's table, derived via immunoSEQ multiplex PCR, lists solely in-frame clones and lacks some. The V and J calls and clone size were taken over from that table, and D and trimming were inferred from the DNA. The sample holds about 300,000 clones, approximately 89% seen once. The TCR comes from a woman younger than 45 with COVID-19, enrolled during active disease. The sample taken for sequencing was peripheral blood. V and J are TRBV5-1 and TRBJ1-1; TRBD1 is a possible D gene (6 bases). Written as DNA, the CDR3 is TGCGCCAGCAGCCATGAACGGGGGGCGGATCTGAACACTGAAGCTTTCTTT. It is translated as CASSHERGADLNTEAFF.